The 9 T cell receptor beta chains below all came from one sample that was sequenced in a study of T cell repertoires in cytomegalovirus infection. TCRdb analysed the reads with MiXCR anew, one entry per CDR3 protein. The table has 71,000 or so distinct CDR3 sequences, 20% to 25% seen once. These TCRs' antigens remain unknown. The input for sequencing was CD8+ T cells from cultured PBMCs, taken from culture after CMV antigen stimulation. Source of these receptors: a human donor in good health (CMV status not recorded). Some clones in this sample may be carry-over from other donors' samples.

Worth noting for this clonotype: Mismatch with germline at one junction end may stem from a read error. The genes are TRBV7-7 and TRBJ2-3, with unresolved D. The CDR3 has 14 residues. Per the germline V gene, CDR1 is SSHAT and CDR2 is FNYEAQ (reference sequence). CDR3 loop: CASSLGPTTDTQYF. In nucleotides, the CDR3 is TGTGCTAGCAGCTTAGGACCCACCACAGATACGCAGTATTTT.

The chain joins TRBV11-2 to TRBJ1-5; maybe TRBD1 (5 bases). The germline V and J ends were trimmed by 3 bases and 0 bases, with 9 bases remaining between them. CDR1 SGHAT and CDR2 FQNNGV come from the germline V gene. This CDR3 has 15 residues. The CDR3, as DNA: TGTGCCAGCAGCTTGGGACCATATAGCAATCAGCCCCAGCATTTT. Encoded protein: CASSLGPYSNQPQHF.

The V call is TRBV27, the J call TRBJ2-3; 10 bases are a match to TRBD2. Germline lookup yields CDR1 MNHEY and CDR2 SMNVEV (reference sequence). The CDR3 contains 16 residues. With 7 bases clipped from V and 7 bases from J, the junction kept 14 bases outside the gene matches. The chain's CDR3 is CASTPPGLAGEYTQYF. The DNA of the CDR3 is TGTGCCAGCACCCCGCCAGGGCTAGCGGGGGAATATACGCAGTATTTT.

The V and J genes are TRBV7-8 and TRBJ1-2; D unclear. Trimming cost V 2 bases and J 8 bases, with 18 bases left between them. Germline-derived CDR1 and CDR2 are SGHVS and FQNEAQ. This CDR3 is built from 15 residues. CDR3 sequence: CASSLKGGMNRGYTF. CDR3 nucleotide sequence: TGTGCCAGCAGCTTAAAAGGAGGGATGAATAGGGGCTACACCTTC.

V gene TRBV12-3 or TRBV12-4 combines with J gene TRBJ1-4; TRBD1 matches 9 bases. The V gene end was trimmed by 8 bases and the J gene end by 7 bases; junction bases not matched to a gene: 2. The CDR3 is 12 residues long. Here the CDR3 reads CASGTGSEKLFF. The CDR3 nucleotides are TGTGCCAGCGGGACAGGGAGTGAAAAACTGTTTTTT.

This clonotype was recorded a few times. The chain uses TRBV7-6 and TRBJ1-5, with no clear D. V was shortened by 5 bases and J by 3 bases, with 8 bases between the two germline ends. The CDR3 contains 13 residues. Germline CDR1 SGHVS, CDR2 FNYEAQ. CDR3 bases: TGTGCCAGCAGCCTCGCTCTCAATCAGCCCCAGCATTTT. It encodes CASSLALNQPQHF. The full variable domain, its missing parts supplied by reference TRBV7-6 and TRBJ1-5, is GAGVSQSPRYKVTKRGQDVALRCDPISGHVSLYWYRQALGQGPEFLTYFNYEAQQDKSGLPNDRFSAERPEGSISTLTIQRTEQRDSAMYRCASSLALNQPQHFGDGTRLSIL.

The chain joins TRBV11-2 to TRBJ2-7; D gene ambiguous. The CDR3 runs to 16 residues. CDR1 is SGHAT and CDR2 is FQNNGV in the germline V gene. The V end was cut by 2 bases, the J end by 2 bases, with 16 bases between. CDR3 protein: CASSLSRRLETYEQYF. The CDR3 DNA sequence: TGTGCCAGCAGCTTATCCAGGCGGTTAGAGACCTACGAGCAGTACTTC.

In its sample, this clonotype was seen a few times. The rearrangement uses TRBV4-1 and TRBJ2-2; tentative D call: TRBD2 (5 bases). This CDR3 has 13 residues. In germline, CDR1 is MGHRA, CDR2 YSYEKL. V gave up 4 bases and J gave up 4 bases, with 7 bases separating them. The CDR3 sequence is CASSPGVTGELFF. CDR3 nucleotides: TGCGCCAGCAGCCCCGGGGTCACCGGGGAGCTGTTTTTT.

This clonotype turned up a few times. At one boundary the junction diverges from the germline segment, which might be a read error. The chain uses TRBV2 and TRBJ2-1, with D hard to call. CDR3 size: 12 residues. Germline V gives CDR1 SNHLY, CDR2 FYNNEI. This CDR3 reads CASSESFNEQFF. CDR3 in DNA: TGTGCCAGCAGTGAGTCCTTCAATGAGCAGTTCTTC.